This T cell receptor beta chain was recovered during a study of cytomegalovirus exposure and HLA in healthy donors. The J segment lost 0 bases and the V segment lost 6 bases, leaving 6 bases of the junction unmatched. The length of the CDR3 is 15 residues. Germline assignment: CDR1 KGHSH and CDR2 LQKENI. Primers included in the PCR were 60 Vbeta and 13 Jbeta primers. Profiled with immunoSEQ multiplex PCR; TCRdb holds only in-frame clones, not every one. The table shows roughly 150,000 clones, with around 86% occurring only once. The sequence was collected from a girl aged 2-10 years in good health and CMV-seropositive. V gene TRBV18 combines with J gene TRBJ1-1, with 8 nucleotides matching TRBD1. The sample was PBMCs. The CDR3 DNA reads TGTGCCAGCTCCCCGGGACAGGAAATGAACACTGAAGCTTTCTTT. Its protein is CASSPGQEMNTEAFF.